This T cell receptor (beta chain) was captured by sequencing in a study of T cell responses to AZD1222 COVID-19 vaccine. Using immunoSEQ multiplex PCR, the repertoire was profiled, and TCRdb retains in-frame clones only, with some absent. The sample has roughly 97,000 clones, 85% to 90% seen once. The trim removed 4 bases at V and 2 bases at J, leaving 4 bases unmatched. Germline V gives CDR1 SEHNR, CDR2 FQNEAQ (reference sequence). The CDR3 is 14 residues long. The V and J genes are TRBV7-9 and TRBJ2-5; the match to TRBD2 covers 7 bases. The sequence was collected from an adult in good health. Sequenced material: peripheral blood, taken on day 0 of AZD1222 vaccination. CDR3 protein: CASSSPAGQETQYF. The DNA for the CDR3 is TGTGCCAGCAGCTCCCCAGCGGGGCAAGAGACCCAGTACTTC. The whole variable domain, filled in from reference TRBV7-9 and TRBJ2-5, reads DTGVSQNPRHKITKRGQNVTFRCDPISEHNRLYWYRQTLGQGPEFLTYFQNEAQLEKSRLLSDRFSAERPKGSFSTLEIQRTEQGDSAMYLCASSSPAGQETQYFGPGTRLLVL.